Listed below are T cell receptor beta chains from one sample, sequenced in a study of shared clonotypes between healthy human individuals. Sequencing was performed with immunoSEQ multiplex PCR; in TCRdb, only in-frame clones are kept and a portion is missing. The repertoire includes some 2.1 million clones, about 94% of them detected once, and roughly 1% sits in the top ten. Specimen: naive CD8+ T cells sorted from blood. All receptors come from a man between 18 and 35 years old in good health. Each CDR3 is given with its conserved first and last residue. A D gene is named only where the DNA matches it firmly. A clone size is listed for some rows: how often the clone was seen (once, few, many), or a class if it is expanded.

J gene,V gene,clone size,D gene,CDR3 protein,CDR3 DNA
TRBJ2-6,TRBV7-8,.,TRBD1,CASKTGVAGANVLTF,TGTGCCAGTAAGACAGGGGTCGCTGGGGCCAACGTCCTGACTTTC
TRBJ1-2,TRBV6-1,.,.,CASSELLTDLYGYTF,TGTGCCAGCAGTGAACTTTTGACAGACTTATATGGCTACACCTTC
TRBJ1-5,TRBV6-1,.,TRBD1,CASSESTTGGHQPQHF,TGTGCCAGCAGTGAATCTACTACAGGGGGTCATCAGCCCCAGCATTTT
TRBJ2-7,TRBV5-1,.,.,CASSFSAGAGEQYF,TGCGCCAGCAGCTTTTCGGCAGGGGCTGGAGAGCAGTACTTC
TRBJ2-7,TRBV27,.,.,CASSSTVSYEQYF,TGTGCCAGCAGTTCGACGGTTTCCTACGAGCAGTACTTC
TRBJ1-2,TRBV30,.,TRBD1,CAWNGGTGAYGYTF,TGTGCCTGGAATGGTGGGACAGGGGCCTATGGCTACACCTTC
TRBJ2-1,TRBV7-9,.,.,CASTGTGTNNEQFF,TGTGCCAGCACCGGAACCGGGACCAACAATGAGCAGTTCTTC
TRBJ2-7,TRBV5-6,.,.,CASSYFGGEQYF,TGTGCCAGCAGCTATTTCGGGGGCGAGCAGTACTTC
TRBJ2-1,TRBV19,.,TRBD2,CASSIGGSVYNEQFF,TGTGCCAGTAGTATTGGCGGGAGCGTCTACAATGAGCAGTTCTTC
TRBJ1-5,TRBV4-1,.,.,CASSLGLAGQPQHF,TGCGCCAGCAGCCTGGGACTCGCCGGTCAGCCCCAGCATTTT
TRBJ2-5,TRBV27,.,.,CASSFGVSETQYF,TGTGCCAGCAGTTTTGGGGTCTCGGAGACCCAGTACTTC
TRBJ2-7,TRBV4-1,.,.,CASSQVDRSPYEQYF,TGCGCCAGCAGCCAAGTCGACAGGTCGCCCTACGAGCAGTACTTC
TRBJ2-7,TRBV28,.,.,CATGFSADNTYEQYF,TGTGCCACCGGTTTCTCGGCAGATAATACCTACGAGCAGTACTTC
TRBJ1-1,TRBV5-4,.,.,CASSLSNTEAFF,TGTGCCAGCAGCTTGTCTAACACTGAAGCTTTCTTT
TRBJ2-1,TRBV13,.,.,CASSSHNEQFF,TGTGCCAGCAGCTCTCACAATGAGCAGTTCTTC
TRBJ2-7,TRBV4-1,.,.,CASSPESGSSYEQYF,TGCGCCAGCAGCCCTGAGAGCGGGTCTTCCTACGAGCAGTACTTC
TRBJ1-1,TRBV10-3,.,.,CATRGGNTEAFF,TGTGCCACCAGAGGCGGTAACACTGAAGCTTTCTTT
TRBJ1-2,TRBV5-1,.,.,CASSLEVNYGYTF,TGCGCCAGCAGCTTGGAGGTTAACTATGGCTACACCTTC
TRBJ1-6,TRBV5-6,.,.,CASSLPRTGGNSPLHF,TGTGCCAGCAGCTTGCCAAGGACGGGGGGGAATTCACCCCTCCACTTT
TRBJ2-3,TRBV9,once,.,CASSVVTADTQYF,TGTGCCAGCAGCGTAGTAACAGCAGATACGCAGTATTTT
TRBJ1-4,TRBV19,.,.,CASSMVLDSYEKLFF,TGTGCCAGTAGTATGGTGTTGGACAGTTATGAAAAACTGTTTTTT
TRBJ1-1,TRBV6-1,few,.,CASSEARATKAFF,TGTGCCAGCAGTGAAGCAAGAGCCACTAAAGCTTTCTTT
TRBJ2-6,TRBV5-1,once,TRBD1,CASSLGQGASGANVLTF,TGCGCCAGCAGCTTAGGACAGGGGGCAAGTGGGGCCAACGTCCTGACTTTC
TRBJ2-3,TRBV10-2,once,.,CASGGLFTSTDTQYF,TGCGCCAGCGGAGGATTATTCACTAGCACAGATACGCAGTATTTT
TRBJ1-4,TRBV27,.,TRBD1,CASSLSRGLEKLFF,TGTGCCAGCAGTTTGAGCAGGGGGCTGGAAAAACTGTTTTTT
TRBJ1-5,TRBV4-3,.,TRBD1,CASSQDGDRSQPQHF,TGCGCCAGCAGCCAAGATGGGGACAGGAGTCAGCCCCAGCATTTT
TRBJ2-5,TRBV12-5,.,.,CASGPPSMGLETQYF,TGTGCTAGTGGCCCCCCATCGATGGGTTTAGAGACCCAGTACTTC
TRBJ1-2,TRBV7-3,.,.,CASSVDPNYGYTF,TGTGCCAGCAGCGTAGACCCCAACTATGGCTACACCTTC
TRBJ2-7,TRBV7-8,.,.,CASSPDRSYEQYF,TGTGCCAGCAGCCCCGACAGGTCCTACGAGCAGTACTTC
TRBJ1-5,TRBV7-9,.,.,CASSLDGESGQPQHF,TGTGCCAGCAGCTTAGATGGGGAGTCGGGTCAGCCCCAGCATTTT
TRBJ2-7,TRBV10-2,.,.,CASSIGGAYEQYF,TGCGCCAGCAGTATCGGGGGCGCATACGAGCAGTACTTC
TRBJ2-5,TRBV10-1,.,TRBD2,CASTEGAGVETQYF,TGCGCCAGCACGGAAGGAGCGGGAGTGGAGACCCAGTACTTC
TRBJ2-1,TRBV10-3,once,.,CAIRPESYNEQFF,TGTGCCATCCGCCCGGAGTCCTACAATGAGCAGTTCTTC
TRBJ2-1,TRBV4-1,.,.,CASSTSLSYNEQFF,TGCGCCAGCAGCACTAGCTTGTCCTACAATGAGCAGTTCTTC
TRBJ2-1,TRBV4-1,.,TRBD2,CASSRRTSGNDEQFF,TGCGCCAGTTCGAGGAGGACTAGCGGGAATGATGAGCAGTTCTTC
TRBJ2-7,TRBV6-5,once,TRBD2,CASSYSSGGSYEQYF,TGTGCCAGCAGTTACTCCTCGGGAGGGTCCTACGAGCAGTACTTC
TRBJ1-5,TRBV27,.,.,CASRGYSNQPQHF,TGTGCCAGCAGAGGGTATAGCAATCAGCCCCAGCATTTT
TRBJ2-7,TRBV13,.,.,CASSFKGEQYF,TGTGCCAGCAGCTTCAAGGGCGAGCAGTACTTC
TRBJ2-2,TRBV6-6,.,TRBD2,CASTQGRGAGTGELFF,TGTGCCAGCACCCAAGGGAGGGGCGCGGGCACCGGGGAGCTGTTTTTT
TRBJ1-2,TRBV10-3,.,.,CAISAYYGYTF,TGTGCCATCAGTGCCTACTATGGCTACACCTTC
TRBJ2-7,TRBV6-5,.,TRBD2,CASNLAGNEQYF,TGTGCCAGCAACCTAGCGGGTAACGAGCAGTACTTC
TRBJ2-2,TRBV6-6,once,.,CASSYSIALATGELFF,TGTGCCAGCAGTTACTCGATAGCATTGGCCACCGGGGAGCTGTTTTTT